These 2 T cell receptor beta chains came from one sample sequenced in a study of beta chain features in type 1 diabetes. General study findings and limits: When Type 1 diabetes patients were examined, their TCRB CDR3s proved moderately but significantly shorter in all four CD4+ subsets.

Antigen specificity for these receptors is unknown. Expressed TCRB transcripts were sequenced because the isolated RNA had all been reverse transcribed beforehand. Profiled with immunoSEQ multiplex PCR; TCRdb holds only in-frame clones, not every one. The sample holds approximately 170,000 clones, less than 10% seen once. Material for sequencing was central memory CD4+ T cells from blood. The receptors were gathered from a man aged 18 to 29 with type 1 diabetes.

This clone turned up a few times. The same CDR3 arises from other DNA sequences in this sample as well. The rearrangement uses TRBV9 and TRBJ2-3, with 7 bases matching TRBD2. V lost 0 bases and J lost 2; bases outside the gene matches: 3. Germline V gives CDR1 SGDLS, CDR2 YYNGEE. The CDR3 extends over 15 amino acids. The CDR3 loop is CASSVAAGVTDTQYF. The CDR3 DNA follows: TGTGCCAGCAGCGTAGCCGCGGGGGTCACAGATACGCAGTATTTT.

This clone was detected only a few times. The rearrangement joins TRBV2 to TRBJ2-1; 9 positions match TRBD2. CDR3 size: 16 residues. The ends lost 3 bases at V and 5 bases at J; junction bases unmatched: 8. CDR1 and CDR2 (germline): SNHLY, FYNNEI. As DNA, the CDR3 is TGTGCCAGCAGTGACGGAGCGGGGGGCCGGAACAATGAGCAGTTCTTC. Translated, it gives CASSDGAGGRNNEQFF. Filled out from reference TRBV2 and TRBJ2-1, the complete variable domain reads EPEVTQTPSHQVTQMGQEVILRCVPISNHLYFYWYRQILGQKVEFLVSFYNNEISEKSEIFDDQFSVERPDGSNFTLKIRSTKLEDSAMYFCASSDGAGGRNNEQFFGPGTRLTVL.